This TCR beta chain stems from a study of cytomegalovirus exposure and HLA in healthy donors. The study sampled nominally healthy donors, though unrecorded immune exposures were likely. Germline CDR1 MNHEY, CDR2 SVGAGI. The J segment lost 6 bases and the V segment lost 5 bases, leaving 2 bases of the junction unmatched. This CDR3 has 14 amino acids. PCR primers comprised 60 Vbeta and 13 Jbeta primers. Produced via immunoSEQ multiplex PCR; TCRdb's table is partial and in-frame only. The table includes more than 85,000 clones, about 74% detected once. Material: PBMCs. This chain uses TRBV6-5 with TRBJ2-1; 12 nucleotides match TRBD2. The receptor's source is a woman in her forties or fifties in good health and CMV-seropositive. DNA of the CDR3: TGTGCCAGCAGTGGACTAGCGGGATCCAATGAGCAGTTCTTC. This encodes CASSGLAGSNEQFF.